Below, 30 T cell receptor beta chains from the same sample are listed, as sequenced in a study of blood T cell repertoires in COVID-19. The assay was immunoSEQ multiplex PCR, and TCRdb's table has in-frame clones only and misses some. The data hold approximately 220,000 clones, with approximately 86% observed a single time. The sample taken for sequencing was PBMCs or T cells enriched from blood (not recorded which). Receptors were obtained from a middle-aged woman with acute COVID-19.

The chain combines TRBV14 with TRBJ1-2, with no clear D. V was pared by 0 bases and J by 2 bases, with 7 bases between. Germline loops: CDR1 SGHDN, CDR2 FVKESK. There are 14 residues in the CDR3. The CDR3 DNA reads as TGTGCCAGCAGCCAAGATCGAGGGAACTATGGCTACACCTTC. Its translation is CASSQDRGNYGYTF.

This clone turned up a few times. The rearrangement uses TRBV10-2 and TRBJ2-4; D remains ambiguous. The CDR3 is 13 residues long. V was cut by 3 bases and J by 0 bases, with 3 bases left in between. Germline lookup yields CDR1 WSHSY and CDR2 SAAADI. For the CDR3, the DNA is TGCGCCAGCAGTGATCTAGCCAAAAACATTCAGTACTTC. Amino acid sequence: CASSDLAKNIQYF.

The chain uses TRBV7-8 and TRBJ2-3, with 13 bases matching TRBD2. The V gene end was trimmed by 4 bases and the J gene end by 0 bases; junction bases not matched to a gene: 10. Germline loops: CDR1 SGHVS, CDR2 FQNEAQ. The CDR3 consists of 19 residues. The CDR3 reads CASSSLTSGRAASTDTQYF. CDR3 coding DNA: TGTGCCAGCAGCTCCTTAACTAGCGGGAGGGCTGCTAGCACAGATACGCAGTATTTT.

The chain uses TRBV18 and TRBJ2-3; 7 nucleotides match TRBD2. Germline V gene sequence: CDR1 KGHSH, CDR2 LQKENI. CDR3 size: 18 residues. The junction had 12 bases not matched to a gene; V was cut back by 0 bases and J by 3 bases. The CDR3: CASSPPALANRGTDTQYF. CDR3 nucleotide sequence: TGTGCCAGCTCACCACCAGCACTAGCGAACCGCGGGACAGATACGCAGTATTTT. The full variable domain, in which reference TRBV18 and TRBJ2-3 provide the parts outside the CDR3, is NAGVMQNPRHLVRRRGQEARLRCSPMKGHSHVYWYRQLPEEGLKFMVYLQKENIIDESGMPKERFSAEFPKEGPSILRIQQVVRGDSAAYFCASSPPALANRGTDTQYFGPGTRLTVL.

This clone has just a few counts. The rearrangement links TRBV11-3 to TRBJ2-7; a possible D gene is TRBD1 (5 bases). There are 14 residues in the CDR3. Looked up from germline, CDR1 is SGHNT and CDR2 is YENEEA. V was clipped by 2 bases and J by 5 bases, with 13 bases between them. CDR3 sequence reads: CASSLQQGPHEQYF. CDR3 nucleotides: TGTGCCAGCAGCTTACAGCAGGGCCCCCACGAGCAGTACTTC.

The chain joins TRBV6-5 to TRBJ2-7; tentative D call: TRBD1 (6 bases). The CDR3 is 15 amino acids. Per the germline V gene, CDR1 is MNHEY and CDR2 is SVGAGI. The V end was cut by 3 bases, the J end by 0 bases, with 12 bases between. The CDR3 bases are TGTGCCAGCAGTTATGGGACGGACAGCTCCTACGAGCAGTACTTC. Its protein is CASSYGTDSSYEQYF.

On this clone itself: Other nucleotide sequences from this sample produce the same CDR3. This sequence joins TRBV28 and TRBJ1-1; D is perhaps TRBD1 (5 bases). Germline loops: CDR1 MDHEN, CDR2 SYDVKM. This CDR3 is 12 amino acids long. Trimming pared 5 bases from V and 8 bases from J, leaving 12 bases between. The CDR3 protein is CASSLSTGEAFF. CDR3 bases: TGTGCCAGCAGTCTAAGTACAGGAGAAGCTTTCTTT.

The chain employs TRBV28 and TRBJ1-2, with D perhaps matching TRBD1 (5 bases). Between the trimmed V and J ends, which lost 6 bases and 4 bases, there was a span of 15 bases. Germline CDR1 is MDHEN and CDR2 is SYDVKM. The CDR3 contains 14 residues. CDR3 region: CASRGLGRAYGYTF. The CDR3, as DNA: TGTGCCAGCAGGGGGCTCGGGAGGGCCTATGGCTACACCTTC.

The chain links TRBV7-2 to TRBJ1-5, with D perhaps TRBD1 (6 bases). V was clipped by 1 base and J by 4 bases, with 8 bases between them. The CDR3 runs 14 residues. Per germline, CDR1 SGHTA and CDR2 FQGNSA. The CDR3 loop is CASSLEGQNQPQHF. CDR3 DNA sequence: TGTGCCAGCAGCTTAGAGGGACAAAATCAGCCCCAGCATTTT. Full variable domain (remainder filled in from reference TRBV7-2 and TRBJ1-5): GAGVSQSPSNKVTEKGKDVELRCDPISGHTALYWYRQSLGQGLEFLIYFQGNSAPDKSGLPSDRFSAERTGGSVSTLTIQRTQQEDSAVYLCASSLEGQNQPQHFGDGTRLSIL.

J is TRBJ2-1 and V is TRBV6-5, with TRBD2 identical over 14 bases. Germline assignment: CDR1 MNHEY and CDR2 SVGAGI. CDR3 length: 15 amino acids. Unmatched junction bases numbered 8, after V lost 6 bases and J lost 10 bases. DNA of the CDR3: TGTGCCAGCAGCACGACTAGCGGGAGGGCCCGGGAGCAGTTCTTC. Its translation is CASSTTSGRAREQFF.

The chain employs TRBV27 and TRBJ2-7; 8 nucleotides agree with TRBD2. Germline CDR1 is MNHEY and CDR2 is SMNVEV (reference sequence). V shed 2 bases and J 2 bases; nucleotides not matched to a gene: 8. The CDR3 totals 16 residues. Here the CDR3 DNA reads TGTGCCAGCAGTTTAGTGGATAGCGGGAAAGCCTACGAGCAGTACTTC. Amino acid sequence: CASSLVDSGKAYEQYF.

This chain uses TRBV12-3 or TRBV12-4 with TRBJ1-1; 7 bases are shared with TRBD1. V lost 4 bases and J lost 4; bases outside the gene matches: 3. CDR3 length: 13 amino acids. In DNA form, the CDR3 reads TGTGCCAGCAGTTCTCACAGGGGCACTGAAGCTTTCTTT. This encodes CASSSHRGTEAFF.

In its sample, this clone was seen a few times. The DNA for the CDR3 is TGTGCCACCAGCAAGCGGCGAGAGCTATCACCCCTCCACTTT. This codes for CATSKRRELSPLHF. The genes are TRBV15 and TRBJ1-6; D unresolved. The germline CDR1 and CDR2 sequences are LNHNV and YYDKDF (reference sequence). This CDR3 comprises 14 residues. V gave up 4 bases and J gave up 10 bases, with 14 bases separating them.

The chain couples TRBV9 to TRBJ2-1; D gene ambiguous. This CDR3 is built from 13 residues. Between the trimmed V and J ends, which lost 4 bases and 6 bases, there was a span of 11 bases. CDR1 SGDLS and CDR2 YYNGEE come from the germline V gene. CDR3 coding DNA: TGTGCCAGCAGCAAACAGCCGACCAATGAGCAGTTCTTC. Translated, it gives CASSKQPTNEQFF.

The CDR3 protein is CASSPGTGTEAFF. The CDR3, as DNA: TGCGCCAGCAGCCCTGGAACCGGGACAGAAGCTTTCTTT. J is TRBJ1-1 and V is TRBV5-1; D may be TRBD1 (6 bases). Germline V CDR1 and CDR2: SGHRS, YFSETQ. The length of the CDR3 is 13 residues. Trimming took 4 bases from V and 8 from J, leaving 15 bases between them. Filled out from reference TRBV5-1 and TRBJ1-1, the complete variable domain reads KAGVTQTPRYLIKTRGQQVTLSCSPISGHRSVSWYQQTPGQGLQFLFEYFSETQRNKGNFPGRFSGRQFSNSRSEMNVSTLELGDSALYLCASSPGTGTEAFFGQGTRLTVV.

This chain joins TRBV5-4 and TRBJ2-1; TRBD2 agrees at 8 bases. The CDR3 runs to 19 residues. The V gene end was trimmed by 4 bases and the J gene end by 7 bases; junction bases not matched to a gene: 22. Per germline, CDR1 SGHNT and CDR2 YYREEE (reference sequence). The chain's CDR3 is CASSPQTAGGASGKNEQFF. Here the CDR3 DNA reads TGTGCCAGCAGCCCGCAAACTGCCGGGGGGGCTAGCGGAAAGAATGAGCAGTTCTTC.

The CDR3 loop is CASRRRDSLSNTEAFF. Written as DNA, the CDR3 is TGTGCCAGCAGACGACGGGACAGTCTATCGAACACTGAAGCTTTCTTT. The V and J genes are TRBV28 and TRBJ1-1; 7 bases agree with TRBD1. J lost 1 base, V lost 6 bases, and 11 bases had no gene match. The CDR3 length is 16 residues. CDR1 is MDHEN and CDR2 is SYDVKM in the germline V gene.

The V and J genes are TRBV28 and TRBJ1-2; weak D call: TRBD1 (5 bases). This CDR3 is built from 14 residues. Germline assignment: CDR1 MDHEN and CDR2 SYDVKM. V dropped 3 bases and J dropped 3 bases, with 11 bases sitting between them. CDR3 DNA sequence: TGTGCCAGCAGTTTTCAGGGTCCCTACTATGGCTACACCTTC. It codes for CASSFQGPYYGYTF.

The rearrangement uses TRBV7-3 and TRBJ1-1, with TRBD1 matching over 7 bases. The V gene end was trimmed by 5 bases and the J gene end by 4 bases; junction bases not matched to a gene: 7. CDR3 length: 14 amino acids. CDR1 SGHTA and CDR2 FQGTGA come from the germline V gene. The CDR3 here is CASSRTGRGTEAFF. The CDR3 DNA reads TGTGCCAGCAGCAGGACAGGAAGGGGCACTGAAGCTTTCTTT.

The rearrangement joins TRBV27 to TRBJ1-5, with TRBD1 matching over 9 bases. Germline trimming cut 6 bases from V and 7 bases from J; bases unmatched to any gene: 4. Germline CDR1 is MNHEY and CDR2 is SMNVEV (reference sequence). This CDR3 comprises 13 residues. The CDR3 spells CASSLGQGQPQHF. DNA for the CDR3: TGTGCCAGCAGCCTTGGACAGGGGCAGCCCCAGCATTTT.

The chain has TRBV28 and TRBJ2-7, with D possibly matching TRBD1 (6 bases). Trimming removed 7 bases from V and 5 bases from J, with 15 bases in between. Germline assignment: CDR1 MDHEN and CDR2 SYDVKM. This CDR3 region has 13 residues. The DNA for the CDR3 is TGTGCCAGCAATAAATACAGGGTTGACGAGCAGTACTTC. It codes for CASNKYRVDEQYF.

The gene calls are TRBV12-3 or TRBV12-4 and TRBJ2-7, with D hard to call. The V end lost 3 bases, the J end lost 5 bases, and 8 bases lay between the germline ends. The CDR3 is 12 amino acids. The CDR3 loop is CASSLEFHEQYF. The CDR3 nucleotides read TGTGCCAGCAGTTTGGAGTTCCACGAGCAGTACTTC.

This chain uses TRBV11-2 with TRBJ2-1; 7 positions match TRBD2. V was clipped by 3 bases and J by 5 bases; unmatched bases: 4. CDR1 is SGHAT and CDR2 is FQNNGV in the germline V gene. The CDR3 has 14 residues. The CDR3 DNA sequence: TGTGCCAGCAGCTTGGGGCTAGCGGACAATGAGCAGTTCTTC. Translation: CASSLGLADNEQFF.

The rearrangement joins TRBV18 to TRBJ2-7; 9 bases line up with TRBD2. J lost 7 bases, V lost 4 bases, and 8 bases had no gene match. The germline V gene has CDR1 KGHSH and CDR2 LQKENI. This CDR3 comprises 14 residues. CDR3 loop: CASSLASGMLEQYF. The CDR3 DNA sequence: TGTGCCAGCTCACTCGCTAGCGGGATGTTAGAGCAGTACTTC.

The V call is TRBV12-3 or TRBV12-4, the J call TRBJ2-7, with a possible D match to TRBD2 (6 bases). The V and J ends lost 8 bases and 4 bases respectively, with 9 bases between them. The CDR3 has 11 amino acids. CDR3 sequence (DNA): TGTGCCAGCGGCCGGGGGTACGAGCAGTACTTC. Protein: CASGRGYEQYF.

The chain carries TRBV24-1 and TRBJ1-1; D is uncertain. Germline CDR1 is KGHDR and CDR2 is SFDVKD. V dropped 3 bases and J dropped 1 base, with 5 bases sitting between them. This CDR3 has 13 amino acids. CDR3 loop: CATSDTANTEAFF. CDR3 DNA: TGTGCCACCAGTGATACAGCGAACACTGAAGCTTTCTTT.

This clone has only one observation. V usage is TRBV2 and J usage is TRBJ2-3; D is ambiguous. V was trimmed by 2 bases and J by 5 bases, leaving 8 bases between them. CDR1 is SNHLY, CDR2 FYNNEI, per germline. The CDR3 length is 13 residues. Written as DNA, the CDR3 is TGTGCCAGCAGTGAACTCCCGGGAGATACGCAGTATTTT. Its translation: CASSELPGDTQYF. The entire variable domain, with the rest obtained from reference TRBV2 and TRBJ2-3, is as follows: EPEVTQTPSHQVTQMGQEVILRCVPISNHLYFYWYRQILGQKVEFLVSFYNNEISEKSEIFDDQFSVERPDGSNFTLKIRSTKLEDSAMYFCASSELPGDTQYFGPGTRLTVL.

The V gene is TRBV11-2, the J gene TRBJ2-7, with D possibly TRBD2 on 6 matching bases. Trimming took 5 bases from V and 0 from J, leaving 17 bases between them. The CDR3 runs to 16 residues. In germline, CDR1 is SGHAT, CDR2 FQNNGV. The CDR3 spells CASSHGGLDDSYEQYF. In DNA, the CDR3 is TGTGCCAGCAGCCACGGAGGGCTGGACGACTCCTACGAGCAGTACTTC.

The V and J genes are TRBV2 and TRBJ2-7; 11 positions match TRBD1. In germline, CDR1 is SNHLY, CDR2 FYNNEI. V was clipped by 7 bases and J by 2 bases; unmatched bases: 10. This CDR3 has 16 amino acids. CDR3 amino acids: CASNSGGTGGTYEQYF. The DNA of the CDR3 is TGTGCCAGCAACAGTGGCGGGACAGGGGGGACCTACGAGCAGTACTTC.

The chain uses TRBV28 and TRBJ2-2, with TRBD1 matching 8 bases. V shed 6 bases and J 7 bases; nucleotides not matched to a gene: 7. Germline CDR1 MDHEN, CDR2 SYDVKM. This CDR3 has 14 amino acids. CDR3 in DNA: TGTGCCAGCAGAGGAGGACAGGGCGGCGGGGAGCTGTTTTTT. It is translated as CASRGGQGGGELFF.